This is a list of T cell receptor beta chains from one sample in a study of T cells after posttransplantation cyclophosphamide. The repertoire was sequenced with immunoSEQ multiplex PCR; TCRdb's copy has only in-frame clones and lacks some. The data show a few thousand clones, with 55% to 85% seen just once and around a sixth held by the top ten. This specimen was PBMCs, taken 362 days after allogeneic stem cell transplant with posttransplant cyclophosphamide. The source of these receptors is a male patient in his sixties who received an allogeneic stem cell transplant from an unrelated donor, was CMV-positive, and had acute GVHD only. Some T cells could come from the graft donor. Each CDR3 is given with its conserved first and last residue. D genes are given only for firm matches. A row's size may be missing; if present it is once, few, many or a size class.

v_gene	j_gene	d_gene	abundance	len	CDR3nt	CDR3aa
TRBV15	TRBJ1-4	-	-	12	TGTGCCACCAGCAGAGATCAAAACGGACTGTTTTTT	CATSRDQNGLFF
TRBV14	TRBJ2-7	TRBD2	-	15	TGTGCCGAATGGAGGGAGGGCCTAATTTCCTACGAGCAGTACTTC	CAEWREGLISYEQYF
TRBV15	TRBJ2-7	-	medium-sized	14	TGTGCCACCAGCAGAGATCAGGGGAACTACGAGCAGTACTTC	CATSRDQGNYEQYF
TRBV11-2	TRBJ2-1	TRBD2	-	16	TGTGCCAGCAGCAATAGCGGGAGTGCGTCCTACAATGAGCAGTTCTTC	CASSNSGSASYNEQFF
TRBV2	TRBJ1-1	-	-	15	TGTGCCAGCCGAACCACGGGACAACTGAACACTGAAGCTTTCTTT	CASRTTGQLNTEAFF
TRBV9	TRBJ2-1	-	-	13	TGTGCCAGCAGCGCCAGGGTAGACAATGAGCAGTTCTTC	CASSARVDNEQFF
TRBV30	TRBJ2-7	-	once	15	TGTGCCTGGAGTGTACTTGGCAGGAATCGCGACGAGCAGTACTTC	CAWSVLGRNRDEQYF
TRBV11-3	TRBJ2-2	-	-	16	TGTGCCAGCACCTACCAGGACACAGCAAGCACCGGGGAGCTGTTTTTT	CASTYQDTASTGELFF
TRBV18	TRBJ2-1	-	few	12	TGTGCCAGCTCACCGGACAGCAATGAGCAGTTCTTC	CASSPDSNEQFF
TRBV19	TRBJ1-6	-	-	19	TGTGCCAGTAGTCCCTCAGGGGCAGGGGTCGGCTCCTATAATTCACCCCTCCACTTT	CASSPSGAGVGSYNSPLHF
TRBV5-5	TRBJ2-7	TRBD2	few	17	TGTGCCAGCAGCTTGCGGGGGCGGGGCGGGAGGCCTGACGAGCAGTACTTC	CASSLRGRGGRPDEQYF
TRBV14	TRBJ2-7	-	-	13	TGTGCCAGCAGCCGGGCGGGCTCCTACGAGCAGTACTTC	CASSRAGSYEQYF
TRBV9	TRBJ1-3	-	-	16	TGTGCCAGCAGCGTGGGGTCCGAGGGTTCTGGAAACACCATATATTTT	CASSVGSEGSGNTIYF
TRBV27	TRBJ1-6	TRBD1	few	15	TGTGCCAGCAGTTTGGGACAGGGAGGAAATTCACCCCTCCACTTT	CASSLGQGGNSPLHF
TRBV30	TRBJ2-7	TRBD1	-	14	TGTGCCTGGGATCCCGGGACAGGGGCCTACGAGCAGTACTTC	CAWDPGTGAYEQYF
TRBV7-2	TRBJ2-1	TRBD2	-	16	TGTGCCAGCAGCCCTGCTAGCGGGACCTCCTACAATGAGCAGTTCTTC	CASSPASGTSYNEQFF
TRBV6-6	TRBJ2-1	TRBD2	-	15	TGTGCCAGCAGCCCCCTAGCGGGAGGGAACAATGAGCAGTTCTTC	CASSPLAGGNNEQFF
TRBV18	TRBJ1-2	-	-	13	TGTGCCAGCTCACCAGCCAGGGAAGGTGTTTACACCTTC	CASSPAREGVYTF
TRBV27	TRBJ2-1	TRBD1	-	15	TGTGCCAGCAGTTCTCTCGGGACAGGGTCGGGTGAGCAGTTCTTC	CASSSLGTGSGEQFF
TRBV12-5	TRBJ1-3	-	-	12	TGTGCTAGTGGGGGCGTTGGAAACACCATATATTTT	CASGGVGNTIYF
TRBV5-1	TRBJ2-3	TRBD2	-	16	TGCGCCAGCAGCGGAAGTCTAGCGGGAGTCGCAGATACGCAGTATTTT	CASSGSLAGVADTQYF
TRBV19	TRBJ2-7	TRBD1	-	14	TGTGCCAGTAGTAACCGACAGGGGGCCTACGAGCAGTACTTC	CASSNRQGAYEQYF